The T cell receptor beta chain under discussion was sequenced for a study of blood T cell repertoires in COVID-19 (TCRdb year 2020). Regarding the study in general: Samples from collaborators originated in the United States, Italy and Spain and spanned both the acute and convalescent phases of COVID-19. Sample metadata almost always included a de-identified subject ID, COVID-19 status, age in years and sex. The material from the prospective study consisted of cDNA or gDNA derived from T cells, B-cell-depleted T cells, or PBMCs. The repertoires were made available in a free public database intended to serve as a resource for research on the immune response to SARS-CoV-2. Where available, HLA class I and class II types were taken from metadata supplied by the sample provider and were not determined by assay-based typing. Subjects who had been exposed to COVID-19, were actively infected with it, or had recovered from it provided the deeply sampled blood TCRbeta repertoires that made up the dataset. Samples came from the ongoing ImmuneRACE study (first 160 participants) plus 1,254 subjects from 6 global collaborators.

The immunoSEQ Assay, a bias-controlled multiplex PCR, was used to amplify TCRbeta CDR3 regions from genomic DNA. The source study handled its data this way. Within the assay, amplification of reference gene primers was used to estimate how many nucleated cells each sample contained. To quantify the absolute abundance of each unique TCRbeta CDR3 rearrangement, sequence reads were collapsed and filtered. For each sample, productive Simpson clonality was calculated as the square root of Simpson's diversity index over productive rearrangements. TCRdb stores this immuneACCESS table with in-frame sequences only. Part of the clones is absent; in the studies checked, under half of the shortfall reflects unresolved V genes, and no reason is known for the rest. D and trimming come from the DNA, and the V and J calls and clone size come from that table. This sample gives hundreds of thousands of clones in total; roughly 87% of them show up just once. The ten largest account for 7.2% of the sample.

CDR1 and CDR2 (KGHDR, SFDVKD) derive from the germline V gene. The CDR3 runs 16 residues from the cysteine to the phenylalanine. The entry retains the CDR3 DNA only, 48 bases that are in frame from base 1. From V the trimming removes 4 bases and from J it removes 6 bases, while the gene matches leave 5 bases of the junction unaccounted for. A second Seattle source provided samples from volunteer blood donors who had recovered from COVID-19. Whole blood was collected in K2EDTA tubes by collaborating institutions according to the institutions' own protocols. Collaborator samples were shipped for TCRbeta analysis as frozen whole blood, isolated PBMCs, or DNA extracted from either sample type. Regarding this clone: The antigen it recognizes is unknown. Per-base quality was not reported, and no clone a single base away is much larger than it.

Here is what the overall study found, with its caveats: How much clinical and demographic metadata was included differed by source and by participant, and the metadata was provided uncurated.

The receptor's source is a man between 60 and 75 years old who had recovered from COVID-19. Recombination linked TRBV24-1 to TRBJ2-2; 12 bases in between match TRBD1. The sequenced sample was peripheral blood. The CDR3 sequence is CATSEPGQGAAGELFF. The nucleotide sequence reads as follows: TGTGCCACCAGTGAACCGGGACAGGGGGCCGCCGGGGAGCTGTTTTTT.